This T cell receptor beta chain is drawn from a study of T cells in Graves' hyperthyroidism and ophthalmopathy. Researchers took RNA transcripts and amplified the TCR beta CDR3 regions from them. Initially, a first-round RT-PCR of the TCR CDR3 employed the HTBI primer set. TCRdb re-analysed the multiplex PCR reads in MiXCR, keeping a single row per CDR3 protein. Of fewer than 550,000 distinct CDR3 sequences in the sample, around 22% are singletons; the top ten hold 11%. Germline-derived CDR1 and CDR2 are DFQATT and SNEGSKA (reference sequence). This CDR3 has 15 amino acids. With 0 bases removed from V and 1 base from J, the gap between germline ends came to 12 bases. This clonotype was detected ten times or more.

The clonotype originates from a woman aged 25-40 years with Graves' ophthalmopathy. This rearrangement joins TRBV20-1 to TRBJ2-5; a weak D match, TRBD2 (6 bases). Sequenced material: blood. CDR3 in amino acids: CSAREIGRGQETQYF. In DNA form, the CDR3 reads TGCAGTGCTAGAGAAATTGGGCGGGGCCAAGAGACCCAGTACTTC.